This entry is about one TCR beta chain. Germline-derived CDR1 and CDR2 are SGDLS and YYNGEE. The length of the CDR3 is 14 residues. V shed 0 bases and J shed 6 bases, with 10 bases lying between them. The data were produced by immunoSEQ multiplex PCR, yet TCRdb's version contains in-frame clones alone and is incomplete. The table includes about 120,000 clones, 92% detected once. The source of the sample is a study of T cell responses to AZD1222 COVID-19 vaccine. The chain links TRBV9 to TRBJ2-1; maybe TRBD1 (5 bases). The TCR comes from an adult in good health. The sample in question was peripheral blood, obtained on day 0 of AZD1222 vaccination. CDR3 residues: CASSVGSRANEQFF. CDR3 sequence (DNA): TGTGCCAGCAGCGTAGGCAGCAGGGCCAATGAGCAGTTCTTC.